These 20 T cell receptor beta chains were all obtained from the same sample, sequenced in a study of CD8 T cells in Susac syndrome. RNA in amounts of about 0.5 to 1 ug was reverse transcribed with random hexamers. TCRdb reprocessed the immunoSEQ multiplex PCR reads with MiXCR, giving one entry per CDR3 protein. This sample has about 76,000 distinct CDR3 sequences, with under 95% found just once. Input material: CD8+ T cells from PBMCs. The receptors shown here come from a human donor with Susac syndrome.

This clonotype was recorded a few times. The chain recombines TRBV5-6 with TRBJ1-1; no clear D. The CDR3 sequence is 13 residues long. From germline, CDR1 is SGHDT and CDR2 YYEEEE. The V gene lost 0 bases and the J gene lost 3 bases, with 6 bases spanning the gap. CDR3 residues: CASSLVGDTEAFF. CDR3 DNA sequence: TGTGCCAGCAGCTTGGTAGGAGACACTGAAGCTTTCTTT.

The J gene is TRBJ1-5, the V gene TRBV19, with TRBD1 identical over 7 bases. Germline V lookup: CDR1 LNHDA, CDR2 SQIVND (reference sequence). The CDR3 contains 16 residues. J gave up 1 base and V 10 bases, and 13 bases lay outside the gene matches. CDR3 nucleotide sequence: TGTGCCACAAGCAGTTTCTCGACAGGGAGCAATCAGCCCCAGCATTTT. It encodes CATSSFSTGSNQPQHF.

This chain links TRBV14 with TRBJ2-3; D perhaps matches TRBD1 (6 bases). CDR1 is SGHDN, CDR2 FVKESK, per germline. The V and J ends lost 7 bases and 1 base respectively, with 15 bases between them. This CDR3 has 15 residues. The CDR3 loop is CASTSRPGGTDTQYF. The CDR3 DNA reads TGTGCCAGCACCTCCCGGCCAGGGGGCACAGATACGCAGTATTTT.

The chain couples TRBV5-5 to TRBJ1-6, with D possibly matching TRBD1 (5 bases). CDR3 length: 17 residues. Trimming removed 0 bases from V and 7 bases from J, with 17 bases in between. CDR1 is SGHKS and CDR2 is YYEKEE in the germline V gene (reference sequence). The CDR3 is CASSLAPVVGENSPLHF. The DNA of the CDR3 is TGTGCCAGCAGCTTGGCCCCAGTCGTAGGGGAAAATTCACCCCTCCACTTT.

V gene TRBV7-9 combines with J gene TRBJ1-2; D might be TRBD1 (6 bases). The CDR3 loop spans 17 amino acids. CDR1 and CDR2 from the germline V gene are SEHNR and FQNEAQ (reference sequence). V was shortened by 4 bases and J by 0 bases, with 18 bases between the two germline ends. CDR3 amino acids: CASSSRSHEGANYGYTF. In DNA, the CDR3 is TGTGCCAGCAGCTCACGAAGTCACGAGGGGGCTAACTATGGCTACACCTTC.

The V and J genes are TRBV6-5 and TRBJ1-6; 8 bases agree with TRBD1. From germline, CDR1 is MNHEY and CDR2 SVGAGI. The CDR3 runs to 16 residues. The V and J ends lost 3 bases and 4 bases, in that order; junction bases with no gene match: 5. The CDR3 DNA is TGTGCCAGCAGTTATTCCCGGACAGGGTATAATTCACCCCTCCACTTT. This sequence encodes CASSYSRTGYNSPLHF.

J is TRBJ2-2 and V is TRBV7-9; 15 bases are a match to TRBD2. Germline CDR1 is SEHNR and CDR2 is FQNEAQ (reference sequence). This CDR3 is 16 amino acids long. Trimming removed 4 bases from V and 6 bases from J; junction bases left unmatched: 3. This chain's CDR3 is CASSSGLAGGPGELFF. In DNA, the CDR3 is TGTGCCAGCAGCTCTGGACTAGCGGGGGGGCCCGGGGAGCTGTTTTTT.

The rearrangement joins TRBV9 to TRBJ2-3; D possibly corresponds to TRBD1 (6 bases). The CDR3 has 16 residues. Germline V gives CDR1 SGDLS, CDR2 YYNGEE. Trimming shortened V by 3 bases and J by 6 bases, and 20 bases separated the two germline ends. CDR3 coding DNA: TGTGCCAGCAGCGCTCCTCTCGGACAGCCCAGTGATACGCAGTATTTT. The encoded protein is CASSAPLGQPSDTQYF.

CDR3 sequence reads: CASSIRDRGYYEQYF. The DNA for the CDR3 is TGTGCCAGCAGCATCCGGGACAGGGGCTATTACGAGCAGTACTTC. The chain uses TRBV7-9 and TRBJ2-7, with 10 nucleotides matching TRBD1. V was pared by 5 bases and J by 4 bases, with 8 bases of the junction left unmatched. From germline, CDR1 is SEHNR and CDR2 FQNEAQ (reference sequence). The CDR3 spans 15 residues.

The rearrangement joins TRBV3-1 to TRBJ2-1; D is uncertain. Trimming shortened V by 1 base and J by 6 bases, and 13 bases separated the two germline ends. The CDR3 totals 15 residues. In germline, CDR1 is LGHDT, CDR2 YNNKEL (reference sequence). In DNA, the CDR3 is TGTGCCAGCAGCCAAGGCCCATACCGGAGCAATGAGCAGTTCTTC. It yields the protein CASSQGPYRSNEQFF.

V gene TRBV11-2 combines with J gene TRBJ2-2; 7 bases are shared with TRBD1. V was clipped by 6 bases and J by 2 bases; unmatched bases: 6. Germline CDR1 reads SGHAT; CDR2 reads FQNNGV. The CDR3 spans 15 residues. Written as DNA, the CDR3 is TGTGCCAGCAGATCGGACAGGACAAACACCGGGGAGCTGTTTTTT. Translating it yields CASRSDRTNTGELFF.

This clonotype was detected once. The chain links TRBV20-1 to TRBJ1-1; 7 bases fit TRBD1. In germline, CDR1 is DFQATT, CDR2 SNEGSKA (reference sequence). Trimming at V came to 0 bases and at J to 0 bases, leaving 7 bases not matched to a gene. The length of the CDR3 is 16 residues. CDR3 protein: CSARDRGQTMNTEAFF. CDR3 nucleotide sequence: TGCAGTGCTAGAGATCGGGGACAGACTATGAACACTGAAGCTTTCTTT.

The CDR3 loop reads CASSLASREQYF. CDR3 bases: TGTGCCAGCAGCTTAGCGTCACGGGAGCAGTACTTC. The chain joins TRBV7-9 to TRBJ2-7, with no clear D. Germline assignment: CDR1 SEHNR and CDR2 FQNEAQ (reference sequence). With 0 bases removed from V and 7 bases from J, the gap between germline ends came to 7 bases. The CDR3 is made up of 12 amino acids.

This clonotype was seen only once. This sequence joins TRBV27 and TRBJ2-5; 8 positions match TRBD2. The junction had 13 bases not matched to a gene; V was cut back by 0 bases and J by 7 bases. CDR1 and CDR2 (germline): MNHEY, SMNVEV (reference sequence). CDR3 length equals 17 residues. CDR3 sequence (DNA): TGTGCCAGCAGTTTATCCCCTGGACTAGCTAGCAATGGGACCCAGTACTTC. Residues: CASSLSPGLASNGTQYF.

The chain joins TRBV18 to TRBJ2-2; D not certain. Per the germline V gene, CDR1 is KGHSH and CDR2 is LQKENI. This CDR3 comprises 16 residues. V dropped 4 bases and J dropped 4 bases, with 16 bases sitting between them. CDR3 DNA: TGTGCCAGCTCACGCGTCTCGGCGGATAGCACCGGGGAGCTGTTTTTT. It is translated as CASSRVSADSTGELFF.

The gene calls are TRBV28 and TRBJ2-7, with 8 bases lining up with TRBD1. Germline V CDR1 and CDR2: MDHEN, SYDVKM. With V trimmed by 5 bases and J by 2 bases, 8 bases remained unmatched. CDR3 length equals 15 residues. This CDR3 is CASSLSRDRPYEQYF. The CDR3, as DNA: TGTGCCAGCAGTCTGAGTCGGGACAGGCCCTACGAGCAGTACTTC.

The J gene is TRBJ2-2, the V gene TRBV7-2; D call uncertain. This CDR3 region has 8 residues. The V gene's germline CDR1 is SGHTA and CDR2 FQGNSA. DNA for the CDR3: TGTGCGGACGGGGAGCTGTTTTTT. Translation: CADGELFF.

The rearrangement links TRBV11-2 to TRBJ1-4, with D possibly matching TRBD1 (5 bases). Trimming took off 4 bases at V and 0 bases at J, with 6 bases between the two ends. From germline, CDR1 is SGHAT and CDR2 FQNNGV. The CDR3 length is 14 residues. CDR3 DNA sequence: TGTGCCAGCAGCTGGGGGACAACTAATGAAAAACTGTTTTTT. This encodes CASSWGTTNEKLFF. Complete variable domain (other parts from reference TRBV11-2 and TRBJ1-4): EAGVAQSPRYKIIEKRQSVAFWCNPISGHATLYWYQQILGQGPKLLIQFQNNGVVDDSQLPKDRFSAERLKGVDSTLKIQPAKLEDSAVYLCASSWGTTNEKLFFGSGTQLSVL.

This clonotype has only one observation. V is TRBV11-2 and J is TRBJ1-5, with TRBD1 matching 9 bases. The CDR3 extends over 16 amino acids. V was clipped by 3 bases and J by 3 bases; unmatched bases: 6. Germline V gene data show CDR1 as SGHAT and CDR2 as FQNNGV. In DNA form, the CDR3 reads TGTGCCAGCAGCTTGAGCAGGGACAGGGTCAATCAGCCCCAGCATTTT. Translated: CASSLSRDRVNQPQHF.

This chain uses TRBV3-1 with TRBJ1-5; D gene uncertain. With 4 bases removed from V and 3 bases from J, the gap between germline ends came to 7 bases. CDR1 LGHDT and CDR2 YNNKEL come from the germline V gene (reference sequence). The CDR3 sequence is 13 residues long. CDR3 in DNA: TGTGCCAGCAGCCCCACTCTCAATCAGCCCCAGCATTTT. Translation: CASSPTLNQPQHF.